This TCR beta chain was recovered during a study of T-cell memory formation after mild COVID-19. TCRdb reprocessed the 5' RACE reads with MiXCR, giving one entry per CDR3 protein. The table lists some 88,000 distinct CDR3 sequences, more than 20% of them singletons, with about 40% in the top ten. Germline trimming cut 7 bases from V and 7 bases from J; bases unmatched to any gene: 6. The CDR3 is 14 residues long. The germline V gene encodes CDR1 SGHRS and CDR2 YFSETQ. J is TRBJ1-6 and V is TRBV5-1; 9 bases fit TRBD1. The TCR was taken from a man in his late teens or twenties who had mild COVID-19 (a few samples of this study predate the infection). Cell type and time point are not known. The sample was PBMCs or a T cell subset sorted from them (not recorded which). The CDR3, as DNA: TGCGCCAGCGTTCCCGGGACAGGGAATTCACCCCTCCACTTT. Its translation: CASVPGTGNSPLHF.